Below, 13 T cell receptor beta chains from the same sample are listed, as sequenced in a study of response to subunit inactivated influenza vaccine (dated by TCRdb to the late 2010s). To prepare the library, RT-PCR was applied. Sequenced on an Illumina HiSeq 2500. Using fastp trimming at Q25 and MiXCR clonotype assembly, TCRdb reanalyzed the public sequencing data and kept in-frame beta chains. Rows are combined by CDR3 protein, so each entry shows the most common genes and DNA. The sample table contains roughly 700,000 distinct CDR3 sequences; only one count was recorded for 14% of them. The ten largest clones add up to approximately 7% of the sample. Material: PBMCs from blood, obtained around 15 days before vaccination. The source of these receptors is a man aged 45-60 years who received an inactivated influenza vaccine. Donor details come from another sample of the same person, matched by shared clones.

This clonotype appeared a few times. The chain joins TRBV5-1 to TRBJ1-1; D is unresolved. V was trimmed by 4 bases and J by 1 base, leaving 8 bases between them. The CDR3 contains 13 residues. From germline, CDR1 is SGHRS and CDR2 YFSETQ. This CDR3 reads CASSGSQNTEAFF. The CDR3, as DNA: TGCGCCAGCAGCGGCAGCCAGAACACTGAAGCTTTCTTT.

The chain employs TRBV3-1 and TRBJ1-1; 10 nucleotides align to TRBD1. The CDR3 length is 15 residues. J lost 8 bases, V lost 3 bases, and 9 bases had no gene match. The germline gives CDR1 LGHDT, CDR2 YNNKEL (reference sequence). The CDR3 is CASSHPGQGGSEAFF. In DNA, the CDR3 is TGTGCCAGCAGCCACCCTGGACAGGGGGGGTCGGAAGCTTTCTTT.

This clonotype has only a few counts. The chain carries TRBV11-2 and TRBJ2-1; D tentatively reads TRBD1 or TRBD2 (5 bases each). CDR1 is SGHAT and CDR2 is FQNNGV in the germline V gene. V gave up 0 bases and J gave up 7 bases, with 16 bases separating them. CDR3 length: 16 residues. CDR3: CASSLDLRGHKNEQFF. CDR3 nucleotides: TGTGCCAGCAGCTTAGATTTGAGGGGTCATAAAAATGAGCAGTTCTTC.

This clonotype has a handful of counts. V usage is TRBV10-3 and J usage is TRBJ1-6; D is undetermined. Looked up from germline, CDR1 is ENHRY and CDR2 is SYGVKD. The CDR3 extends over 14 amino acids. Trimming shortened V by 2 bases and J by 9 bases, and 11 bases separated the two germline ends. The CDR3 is CAISETKGGSPLHF. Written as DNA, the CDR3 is TGTGCCATCAGTGAGACCAAAGGAGGTTCACCCCTCCACTTT.

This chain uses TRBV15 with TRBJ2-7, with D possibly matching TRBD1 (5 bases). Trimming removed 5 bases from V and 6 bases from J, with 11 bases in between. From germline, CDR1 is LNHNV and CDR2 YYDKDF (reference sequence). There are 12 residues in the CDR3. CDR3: CATSLFRGEQYF. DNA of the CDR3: TGTGCCACCAGCCTCTTTAGGGGCGAGCAGTACTTC.

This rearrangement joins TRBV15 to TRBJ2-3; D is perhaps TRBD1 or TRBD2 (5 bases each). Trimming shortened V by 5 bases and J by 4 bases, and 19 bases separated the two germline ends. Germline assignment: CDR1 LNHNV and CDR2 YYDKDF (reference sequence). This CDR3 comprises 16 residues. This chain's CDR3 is CATSDRDDSPADTQYF. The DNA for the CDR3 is TGTGCCACCAGCGACCGGGACGACTCGCCCGCAGATACGCAGTATTTT.

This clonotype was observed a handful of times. CDR3 in amino acids: CASKAPVRNYGYTF. In DNA, the CDR3 is TGTGCCAGCAAGGCCCCGGTTAGAAACTATGGCTACACCTTC. The rearrangement joins TRBV28 to TRBJ1-2; D remains ambiguous. The V end was cut by 7 bases, the J end by 2 bases, with 14 bases between. There are 14 residues in the CDR3. Germline V gene data show CDR1 as MDHEN and CDR2 as SYDVKM.

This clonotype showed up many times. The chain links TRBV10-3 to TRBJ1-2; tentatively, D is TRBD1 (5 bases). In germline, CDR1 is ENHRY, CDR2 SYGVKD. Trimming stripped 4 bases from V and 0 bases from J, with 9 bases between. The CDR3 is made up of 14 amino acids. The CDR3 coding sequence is TGTGCCATCAGTGCTGGGGGGACTAACTATGGCTACACCTTC. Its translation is CAISAGGTNYGYTF.

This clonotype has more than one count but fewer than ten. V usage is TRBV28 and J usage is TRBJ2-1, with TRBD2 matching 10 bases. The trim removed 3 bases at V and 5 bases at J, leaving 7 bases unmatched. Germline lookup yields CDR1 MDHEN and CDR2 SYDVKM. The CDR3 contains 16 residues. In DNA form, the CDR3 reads TGTGCCAGCAGTTTCCCTATAGCGGGAGGCCACAATGAGCAGTTCTTC. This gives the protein CASSFPIAGGHNEQFF.

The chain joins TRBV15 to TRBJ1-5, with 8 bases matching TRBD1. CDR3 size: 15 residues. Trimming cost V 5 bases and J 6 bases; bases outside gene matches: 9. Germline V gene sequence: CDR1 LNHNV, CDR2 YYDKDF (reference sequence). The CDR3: CATSVQDRGGQPQHF. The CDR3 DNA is TGTGCCACCAGCGTCCAAGACAGGGGCGGTCAGCCCCAGCATTTT.

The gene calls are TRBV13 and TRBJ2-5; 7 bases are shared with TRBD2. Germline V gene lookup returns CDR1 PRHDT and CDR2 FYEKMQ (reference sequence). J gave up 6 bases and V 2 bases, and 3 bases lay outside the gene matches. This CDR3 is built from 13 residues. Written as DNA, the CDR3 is TGTGCCAGCAGCTTATGGCGGGAGCAGACCCAGTACTTC. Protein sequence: CASSLWREQTQYF.

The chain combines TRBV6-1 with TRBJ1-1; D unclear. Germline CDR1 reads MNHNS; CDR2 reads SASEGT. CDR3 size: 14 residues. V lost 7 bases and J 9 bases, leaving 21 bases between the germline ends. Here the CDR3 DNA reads TGTGCCAGCACCCCCCGGCAGCCTGCCGGGAAAGCTTTCTTT. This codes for CASTPRQPAGKAFF.

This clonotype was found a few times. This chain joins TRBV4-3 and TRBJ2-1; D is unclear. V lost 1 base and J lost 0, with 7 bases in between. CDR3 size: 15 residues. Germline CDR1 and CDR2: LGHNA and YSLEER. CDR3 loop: CASSQAHISYNEQFF. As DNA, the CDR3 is TGCGCCAGCAGCCAAGCCCACATCTCCTACAATGAGCAGTTCTTC.